Listed below are T cell receptor beta chains from one sample, sequenced in a study of post-analysis software for immune sequencing data. TCRdb ran MiXCR on the PCR reads and lists one entry per CDR3 protein. The profile shows roughly 430,000 distinct CDR3 sequences, 30% to 40% of them singletons. Sequenced: blood. These receptors came from a girl aged 2 to 10 with multiple sclerosis. Each CDR3 is given with its conserved first and last residue. A D gene is named only where the DNA matches it firmly. Clone size, where shown, is once, few, many, or a class for clones that have expanded.

J gene	V gene	clone size	D gene	CDR3 protein	CDR3 DNA
TRBJ2-3	TRBV5-1	NA	NA	CASSQRGFATDTQYF	TGCGCCAGCAGCCAACGAGGGTTTGCCACAGATACGCAGTATTTT
TRBJ2-2	TRBV20-1	NA	NA	CSARVGTPTGELFF	TGCAGTGCTAGAGTAGGGACGCCGACCGGGGAGCTGTTTTTT
TRBJ2-1	TRBV29-1	few	NA	CSVGGGEWNEQFF	TGCAGCGTTGGTGGTGGAGAATGGAATGAGCAGTTCTTC
TRBJ1-2	TRBV28	NA	NA	CASRQSRDANNYGYTF	TGTGCCAGCAGACAGAGCCGGGACGCCAATAACTATGGCTACACCTTC
TRBJ1-5	TRBV20-1	NA	TRBD1	CSARDRDRGSNQPQHF	TGCAGTGCTAGAGATCGGGACAGGGGGAGCAATCAGCCCCAGCATTTT
TRBJ2-3	TRBV20-1	NA	NA	CSASPPDTQYF	TGCAGTGCGAGCCCCCCAGATACGCAGTATTTT
TRBJ2-1	TRBV5-1	NA	TRBD2	CASSLDSGGSHNEQFF	TGCGCCAGCAGCTTGGATAGCGGGGGGTCCCACAATGAGCAGTTCTTC
TRBJ1-1	TRBV4-3	NA	TRBD1	CASRRTGTGAPEAFF	TGCGCCAGCAGACGCACGGGGACAGGGGCCCCGGAAGCTTTCTTT
TRBJ2-1	TRBV20-1	few	TRBD2	CSARVLAGPNEQFF	TGCAGTGCTAGAGTTCTAGCGGGTCCGAATGAGCAGTTCTTC
TRBJ1-2	TRBV13	NA	NA	CASSLGLNGYTF	TGTGCCAGCAGCTTAGGTCTAAATGGCTACACCTTC
TRBJ1-2	TRBV24-1	NA	TRBD1	CATSDEDRGSGYTF	TGTGCCACCAGTGACGAAGACAGGGGAAGTGGCTACACCTTC
TRBJ2-7	TRBV27	NA	TRBD1	CASRILQGSGEQYF	TGTGCCAGCCGCATTCTACAGGGGTCTGGCGAGCAGTACTTC
TRBJ1-5	TRBV19	NA	NA	CASSTSNQPQHF	TGTGCCAGTAGTACGTCTAATCAGCCCCAGCATTTT
TRBJ2-2	TRBV7-3	NA	NA	CASSQTGNPAGELFF	TGTGCCAGCAGCCAAACCGGGAACCCGGCCGGGGAGCTGTTTTTT
TRBJ2-3	TRBV29-1	few	TRBD1	CSVDGDRPTDTQYF	TGCAGCGTCGACGGGGACAGGCCCACAGATACGCAGTATTTT
TRBJ1-5	TRBV20-1	NA	NA	CSARDSQGNQPQHF	TGCAGTGCTAGAGATTCCCAGGGAAATCAGCCCCAGCATTTT
TRBJ2-7	TRBV6-6	NA	TRBD2	CASSPFPTSGGTYEQYF	TGTGCCAGCAGTCCGTTCCCGACTAGCGGGGGGACCTACGAGCAGTACTTC
TRBJ1-1	TRBV7-9	NA	TRBD1	CASSTKPGTGGGTEAFF	TGTGCCAGCAGCACAAAACCCGGGACAGGGGGTGGGACTGAAGCTTTCTTT
TRBJ2-1	TRBV20-1	NA	NA	CSARGLREGYNEQFF	TGCAGTGCTAGAGGCCTCCGGGAAGGATACAATGAGCAGTTCTTC
TRBJ2-7	TRBV6-5	few	TRBD1	CASSYAGQGPYEQYF	TGTGCCAGCAGTTACGCGGGACAGGGGCCCTACGAGCAGTACTTC
TRBJ1-1	TRBV7-6	NA	NA	CASTVAGQNTEAFF	TGTGCCAGCACGGTCGCAGGGCAGAACACTGAAGCTTTCTTT